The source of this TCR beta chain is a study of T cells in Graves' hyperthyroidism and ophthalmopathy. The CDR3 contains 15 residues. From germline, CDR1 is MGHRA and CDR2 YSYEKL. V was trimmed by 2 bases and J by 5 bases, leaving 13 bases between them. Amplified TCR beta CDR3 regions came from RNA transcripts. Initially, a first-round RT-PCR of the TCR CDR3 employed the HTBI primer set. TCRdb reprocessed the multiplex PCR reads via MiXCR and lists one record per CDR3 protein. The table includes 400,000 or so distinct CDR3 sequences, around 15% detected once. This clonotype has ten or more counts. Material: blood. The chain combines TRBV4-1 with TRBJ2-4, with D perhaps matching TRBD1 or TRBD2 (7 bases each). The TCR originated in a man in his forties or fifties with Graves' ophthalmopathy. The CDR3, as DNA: TGCGCCAGCAGCCAACGTCAGGGGGGGCAAAACATTCAGTACTTC. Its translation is CASSQRQGGQNIQYF.